This TCR beta chain was sequenced during a study of T-cell memory formation after mild COVID-19. Overall study: TCR clusters mostly belonged to single donors. Notes on the study in general: CD4+ contracting clones were found mainly in CM and EM, and CD8+ ones in EMRA. Some responding clones appeared in pre-infection memory, suggesting cross-reactive memory joined.

CDR3 size: 15 residues. CDR1 DFQATT and CDR2 SNEGSKA come from the germline V gene (reference sequence). Comment on this clonotype: No antigen is known for it.

5'RACE, which relied on constant-segment primers, yielded TCR alpha and TCR beta cDNA libraries carrying sample barcodes and UMIs. TCRdb passed the 5' RACE reads through MiXCR, listing each CDR3 protein once. The profile shows around 340,000 distinct CDR3 sequences, approximately 13% of them singletons. The origin of this receptor is a young man who had mild COVID-19 (a few samples of this study predate the infection). Cell type and time point are not known. The chain recombines TRBV20-1 with TRBJ2-5; 9 bases agree with TRBD2. The assigned J gene may be wrong: the sequence end matches TRBJ2-1 better. Sequenced: PBMCs or a T cell subset sorted from them (not recorded which). The CDR3 bases are TGCAGTGCTGCCTCATGGAGCGGGAGGCCCAATGAGCAGTTCTTC. It codes for CSAASWSGRPNEQFF.